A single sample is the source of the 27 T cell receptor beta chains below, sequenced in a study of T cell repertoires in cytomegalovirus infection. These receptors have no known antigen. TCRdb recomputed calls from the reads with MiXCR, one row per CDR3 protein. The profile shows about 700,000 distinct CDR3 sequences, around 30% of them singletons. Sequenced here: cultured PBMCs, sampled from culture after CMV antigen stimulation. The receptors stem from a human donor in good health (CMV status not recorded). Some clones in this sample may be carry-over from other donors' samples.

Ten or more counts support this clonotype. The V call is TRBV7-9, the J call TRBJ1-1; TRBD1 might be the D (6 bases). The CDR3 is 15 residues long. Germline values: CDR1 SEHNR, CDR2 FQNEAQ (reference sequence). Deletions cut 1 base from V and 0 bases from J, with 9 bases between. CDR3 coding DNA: TGTGCCAGCAGCTTAGTCCAGGGGATGAACACTGAAGCTTTCTTT. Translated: CASSLVQGMNTEAFF. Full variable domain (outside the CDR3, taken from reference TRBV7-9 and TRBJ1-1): DTGVSQNPRHKITKRGQNVTFRCDPISEHNRLYWYRQTLGQGPEFLTYFQNEAQLEKSRLLSDRFSAERPKGSFSTLEIQRTEQGDSAMYLCASSLVQGMNTEAFFGQGTRLTVV.

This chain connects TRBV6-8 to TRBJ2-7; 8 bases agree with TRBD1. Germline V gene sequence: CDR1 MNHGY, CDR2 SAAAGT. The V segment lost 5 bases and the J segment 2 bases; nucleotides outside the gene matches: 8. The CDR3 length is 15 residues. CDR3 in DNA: TGTGCCAGCAGTCCCCTCGGGACAGGAACCTACGAGCAGTACTTC. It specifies CASSPLGTGTYEQYF.

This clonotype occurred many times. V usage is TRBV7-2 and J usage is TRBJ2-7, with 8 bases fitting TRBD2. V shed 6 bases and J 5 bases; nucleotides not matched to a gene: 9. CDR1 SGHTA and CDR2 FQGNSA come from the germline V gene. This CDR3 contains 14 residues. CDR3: CASSFRGGFHEQYF. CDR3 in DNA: TGTGCCAGCAGTTTCCGGGGGGGCTTTCACGAGCAGTACTTC.

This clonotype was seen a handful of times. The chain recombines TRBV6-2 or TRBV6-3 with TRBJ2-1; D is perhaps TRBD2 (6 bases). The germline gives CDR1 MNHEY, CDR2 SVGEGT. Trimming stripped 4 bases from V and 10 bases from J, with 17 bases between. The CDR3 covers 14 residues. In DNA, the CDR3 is TGTGCCAGCAGTTCCGCCCCCCTTAGCGGCGAGCAGTTCTTC. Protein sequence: CASSSAPLSGEQFF.

The CDR3 DNA sequence: TGTGCCAGCAGCAGCGGGGTCAAACGATGGGTCTATGGCTACACCTTC. This codes for CASSSGVKRWVYGYTF. V is TRBV6-6 and J is TRBJ1-2; D is unresolved. V lost 6 bases, J lost 4 bases, and 21 bases lay in between. The CDR3 runs to 16 residues. Per the germline V gene, CDR1 is MNHNY and CDR2 is SVGAGI (reference sequence).

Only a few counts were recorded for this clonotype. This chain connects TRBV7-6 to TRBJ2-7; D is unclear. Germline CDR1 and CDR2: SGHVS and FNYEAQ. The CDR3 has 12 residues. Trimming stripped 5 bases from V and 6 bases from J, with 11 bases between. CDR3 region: CASSPPMGEQYF. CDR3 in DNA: TGTGCCAGCAGCCCCCCGATGGGCGAGCAGTACTTC.

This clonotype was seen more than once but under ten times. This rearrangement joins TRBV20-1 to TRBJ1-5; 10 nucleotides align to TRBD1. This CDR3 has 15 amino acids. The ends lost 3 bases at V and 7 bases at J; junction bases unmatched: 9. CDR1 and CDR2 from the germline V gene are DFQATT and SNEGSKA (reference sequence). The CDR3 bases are TGCAGTGCTAGTCCCCTGACAGGGGGCAGACAGCCCCAGCATTTT. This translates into CSASPLTGGRQPQHF.

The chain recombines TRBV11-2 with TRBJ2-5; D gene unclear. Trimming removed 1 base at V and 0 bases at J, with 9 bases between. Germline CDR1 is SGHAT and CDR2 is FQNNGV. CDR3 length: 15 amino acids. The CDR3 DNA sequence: TGTGCCAGCAGCTTAGCCGGGCCGCACCAAGAGACCCAGTACTTC. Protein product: CASSLAGPHQETQYF. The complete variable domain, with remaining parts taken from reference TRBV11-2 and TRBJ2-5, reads EAGVAQSPRYKIIEKRQSVAFWCNPISGHATLYWYQQILGQGPKLLIQFQNNGVVDDSQLPKDRFSAERLKGVDSTLKIQPAKLEDSAVYLCASSLAGPHQETQYFGPGTRLLVL.

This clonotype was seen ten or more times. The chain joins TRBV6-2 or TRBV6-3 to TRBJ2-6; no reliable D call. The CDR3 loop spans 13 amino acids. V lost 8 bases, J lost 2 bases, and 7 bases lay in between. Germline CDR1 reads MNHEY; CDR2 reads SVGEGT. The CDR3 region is CASETPGANVLTF. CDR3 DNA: TGTGCCAGCGAGACCCCTGGGGCCAACGTCCTGACTTTC.

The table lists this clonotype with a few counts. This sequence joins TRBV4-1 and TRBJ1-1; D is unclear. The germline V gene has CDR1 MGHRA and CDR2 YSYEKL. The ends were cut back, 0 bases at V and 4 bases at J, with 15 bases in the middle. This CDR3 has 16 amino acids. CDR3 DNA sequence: TGCGCCAGCAGCCAAGATGGTCGGGCCTCGGGCACTGAAGCTTTCTTT. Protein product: CASSQDGRASGTEAFF.

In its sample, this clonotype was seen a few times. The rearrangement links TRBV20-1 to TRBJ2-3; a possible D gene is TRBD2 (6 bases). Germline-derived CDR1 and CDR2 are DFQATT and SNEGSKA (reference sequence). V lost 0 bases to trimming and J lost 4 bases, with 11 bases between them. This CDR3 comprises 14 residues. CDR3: CSARETAGPDTQYF. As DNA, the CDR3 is TGCAGTGCTAGAGAGACAGCGGGCCCAGATACGCAGTATTTT.

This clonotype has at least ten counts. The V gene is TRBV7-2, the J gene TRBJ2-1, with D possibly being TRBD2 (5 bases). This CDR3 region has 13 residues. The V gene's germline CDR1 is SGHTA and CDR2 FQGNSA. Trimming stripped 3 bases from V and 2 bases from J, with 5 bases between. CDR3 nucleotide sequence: TGTGCCAGCAGCTTCGGGGCCTACAATGAGCAGTTCTTC. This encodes CASSFGAYNEQFF.

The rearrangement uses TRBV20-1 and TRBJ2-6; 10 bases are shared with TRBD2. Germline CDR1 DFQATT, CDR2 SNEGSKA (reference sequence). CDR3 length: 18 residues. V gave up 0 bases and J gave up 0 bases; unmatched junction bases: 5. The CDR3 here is CSARDVLAGISGANVLTF. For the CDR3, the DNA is TGCAGTGCTAGAGATGTACTAGCGGGGATCTCTGGGGCCAACGTCCTGACTTTC.

The CDR3 spells CASSMLGPNEQFF. CDR3 sequence (DNA): TGTGCCAGCAGCATGCTGGGTCCCAATGAGCAGTTCTTC. The chain uses TRBV5-6 and TRBJ2-1; D not certain. V was trimmed by 4 bases and J by 6 bases, leaving 11 bases between them. The length of the CDR3 is 13 residues. CDR1 SGHDT and CDR2 YYEEEE come from the germline V gene.

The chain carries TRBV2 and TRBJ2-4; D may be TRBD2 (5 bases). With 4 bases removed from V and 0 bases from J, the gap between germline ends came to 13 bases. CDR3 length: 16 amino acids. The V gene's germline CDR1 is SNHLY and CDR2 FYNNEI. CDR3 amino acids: CASSGLRGQAKNIQYF. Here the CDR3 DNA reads TGTGCCAGCAGTGGTTTACGGGGTCAAGCCAAAAACATTCAGTACTTC.

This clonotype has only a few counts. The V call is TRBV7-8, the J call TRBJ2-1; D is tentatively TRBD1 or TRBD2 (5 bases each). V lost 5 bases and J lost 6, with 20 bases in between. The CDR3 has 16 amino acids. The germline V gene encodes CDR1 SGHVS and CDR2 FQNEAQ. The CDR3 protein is CASSPAAPFGGNEQFF. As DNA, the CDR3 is TGTGCCAGCAGCCCAGCGGCCCCATTTGGGGGCAATGAGCAGTTCTTC.

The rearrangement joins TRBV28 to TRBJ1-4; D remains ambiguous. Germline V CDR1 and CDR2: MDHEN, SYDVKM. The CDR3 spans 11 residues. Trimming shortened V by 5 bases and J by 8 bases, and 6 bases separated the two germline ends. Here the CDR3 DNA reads TGTGCCAGCAGTCTCCACGAAAAACTGTTTTTT. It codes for CASSLHEKLFF.

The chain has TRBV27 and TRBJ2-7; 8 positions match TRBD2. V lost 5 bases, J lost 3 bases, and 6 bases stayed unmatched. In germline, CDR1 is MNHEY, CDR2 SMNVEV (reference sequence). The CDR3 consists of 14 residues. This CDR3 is CASSPSGLVYEQYF. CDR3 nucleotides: TGTGCCAGCAGTCCCTCGGGACTAGTCTACGAGCAGTACTTC.

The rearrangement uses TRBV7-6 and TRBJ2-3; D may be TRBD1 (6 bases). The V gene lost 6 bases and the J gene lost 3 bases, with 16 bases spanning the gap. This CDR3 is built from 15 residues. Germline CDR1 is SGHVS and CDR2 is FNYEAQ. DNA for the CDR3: TGTGCCAGCAGTTACGCGGCAGGGGAGACAGATACGCAGTATTTT. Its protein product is CASSYAAGETDTQYF.

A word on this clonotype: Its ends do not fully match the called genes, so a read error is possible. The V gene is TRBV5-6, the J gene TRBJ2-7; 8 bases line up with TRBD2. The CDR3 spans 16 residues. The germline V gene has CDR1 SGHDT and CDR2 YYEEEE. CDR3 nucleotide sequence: TGTGCCAGCAGCTGGGGCGGGAGCGGGGGATCCTACGAGCCGTACTTC. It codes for CASSWGGSGGSYEPYF.

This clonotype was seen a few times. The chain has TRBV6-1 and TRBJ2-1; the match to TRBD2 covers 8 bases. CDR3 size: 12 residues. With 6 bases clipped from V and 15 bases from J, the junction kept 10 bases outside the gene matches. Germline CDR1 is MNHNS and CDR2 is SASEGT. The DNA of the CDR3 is TGTGCCAGCAGCCCGGGGGGGGGGCCGCCGTTCTTC. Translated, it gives CASSPGGGPPFF.

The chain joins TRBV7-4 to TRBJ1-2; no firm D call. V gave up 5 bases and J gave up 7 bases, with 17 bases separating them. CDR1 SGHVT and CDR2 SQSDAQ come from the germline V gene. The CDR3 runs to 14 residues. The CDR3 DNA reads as TGTGCCAGCAGCCTGGTAGGACCTGGTATTGGCTACACCTTC. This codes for CASSLVGPGIGYTF.

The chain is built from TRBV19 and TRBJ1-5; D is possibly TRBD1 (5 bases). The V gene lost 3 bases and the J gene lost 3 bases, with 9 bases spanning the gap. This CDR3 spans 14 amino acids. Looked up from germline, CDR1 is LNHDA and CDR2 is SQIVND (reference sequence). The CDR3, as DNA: TGTGCCAGTAGTATTTGGGGCTTCAATCAGCCCCAGCATTTT. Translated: CASSIWGFNQPQHF.

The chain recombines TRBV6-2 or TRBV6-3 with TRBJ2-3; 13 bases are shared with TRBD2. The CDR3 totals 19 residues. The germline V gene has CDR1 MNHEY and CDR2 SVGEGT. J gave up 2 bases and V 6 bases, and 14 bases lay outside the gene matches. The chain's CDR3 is CASSTRLAGGPVYTDTQYF. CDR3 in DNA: TGTGCCAGCAGCACGCGACTAGCGGGAGGCCCCGTTTACACAGATACGCAGTATTTT.

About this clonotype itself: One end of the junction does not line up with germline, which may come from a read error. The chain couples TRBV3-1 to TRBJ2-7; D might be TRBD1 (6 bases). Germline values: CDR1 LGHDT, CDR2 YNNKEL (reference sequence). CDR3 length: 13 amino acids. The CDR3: CASSTGWTYEQCF. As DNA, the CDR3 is TGTGCCAGCAGCACAGGGTGGACCTACGAGCAGTGCTTC.

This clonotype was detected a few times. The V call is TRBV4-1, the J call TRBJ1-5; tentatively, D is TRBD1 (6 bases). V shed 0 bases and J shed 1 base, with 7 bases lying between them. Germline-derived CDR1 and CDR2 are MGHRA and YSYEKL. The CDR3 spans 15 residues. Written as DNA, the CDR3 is TGCGCCAGCAGCCAAGAAACAGGGAGCAATCAGCCCCAGCATTTT. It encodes CASSQETGSNQPQHF.

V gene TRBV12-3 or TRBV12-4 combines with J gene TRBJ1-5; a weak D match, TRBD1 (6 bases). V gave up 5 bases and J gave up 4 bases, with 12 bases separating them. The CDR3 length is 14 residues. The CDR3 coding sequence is TGTGCCAGCAGTGGGACAAACCTTAATCAGCCCCAGCATTTT. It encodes CASSGTNLNQPQHF.